Shown below are 32 T cell receptor beta chains from a single sample sequenced in a study of blood T cell repertoires in COVID-19. Clones were sequenced by immunoSEQ multiplex PCR, and TCRdb holds only the in-frame ones, with some missing. The profile shows about 160,000 clones, roughly 84% of them singletons. Source material: peripheral blood. These receptors were taken from an elderly woman with active or convalescent COVID-19.

V is TRBV3-1 (or the pseudogene TRBV3-2) and J is TRBJ2-1, with 12 bases identical to TRBD2. The CDR3 totals 15 residues. V lost 4 bases to trimming and J lost 3 bases; unmatched junction nucleotides: 1. CDR1 and CDR2 (germline): LGHDT, YNNKEL (reference sequence). CDR3: CASSRGLAGYNEQFF. CDR3 sequence (DNA): TGTGCCAGCAGCCGGGGACTAGCGGGCTACAATGAGCAGTTCTTC.

The gene calls are TRBV3-1 (or the pseudogene TRBV3-2) and TRBJ2-7, with 10 bases identical to TRBD2. The V segment lost 4 bases and the J segment 3 bases; nucleotides outside the gene matches: 3. The CDR3 spans 14 residues. Germline loops: CDR1 LGHDT, CDR2 YNNKEL (reference sequence). CDR3 DNA: TGTGCCAGCAGCCCCACTAGCGGGAACTACGAGCAGTACTTC. Its translation: CASSPTSGNYEQYF.

V is TRBV15 and J is TRBJ1-2; D might be TRBD1 (6 bases). Between the trimmed V and J ends, which lost 5 bases and 0 bases, there was a span of 10 bases. CDR3 length: 14 amino acids. The germline gives CDR1 LNHNV, CDR2 YYDKDF (reference sequence). The CDR3 loop is CATSSRTANYGYTF. The CDR3 DNA reads as TGTGCCACCAGCTCCCGGACAGCTAACTATGGCTACACCTTC.

The CDR3 DNA is TGTGCCAGCAGCCCGACGGGGGGTCGAGCAGAAGCTTTCTTT. As protein: CASSPTGGRAEAFF. V gene TRBV6-6 combines with J gene TRBJ1-1; possible D gene TRBD1, 5 bases. The germline V gene encodes CDR1 MNHNY and CDR2 SVGAGI (reference sequence). CDR3 size: 14 residues. Trimming cost V 6 bases and J 8 bases, with 19 bases left between them.

The rearrangement uses TRBV5-1 and TRBJ2-1; TRBD1 is a possible D gene (5 bases). Germline CDR1 and CDR2: SGHRS and YFSETQ. This CDR3 is 14 amino acids long. The V end lost 2 bases, the J end lost 0 bases, and 6 bases lay between the germline ends. CDR3 nucleotide sequence: TGCGCCAGCAGCTTCCAGGGCTCCTACAATGAGCAGTTCTTC. Protein sequence: CASSFQGSYNEQFF.

The rearrangement uses TRBV4-1 and TRBJ2-7, with 8 bases lining up with TRBD1. The length of the CDR3 is 14 residues. From germline, CDR1 is MGHRA and CDR2 YSYEKL. Trimming at V came to 6 bases and at J to 0 bases, leaving 4 bases not matched to a gene. CDR3 bases: TGCGCCAGCAGTCGACAGGGGACCTCCTACGAGCAGTACTTC. It is translated as CASSRQGTSYEQYF.

The table lists this clone with a few counts. This chain links TRBV7-3 with TRBJ1-2; a possible D gene is TRBD1 (5 bases). V was clipped by 5 bases and J by 4 bases, with 11 bases between them. The CDR3 loop spans 13 amino acids. Germline V gene sequence: CDR1 SGHTA, CDR2 FQGTGA. CDR3 in amino acids: CASSPDGGYGYTF. CDR3 nucleotides: TGTGCCAGCAGCCCTGACGGGGGCTATGGCTACACCTTC.

The chain is built from TRBV19 and TRBJ2-3, with D tentatively TRBD1 (6 bases). With 6 bases removed from V and 3 bases from J, the gap between germline ends came to 13 bases. Per the germline V gene, CDR1 is LNHDA and CDR2 is SQIVND (reference sequence). The CDR3 runs 14 residues. The CDR3 DNA follows: TGTGCCAGTAGCTTAAACACAGGGACAGATACGCAGTATTTT. This sequence encodes CASSLNTGTDTQYF.

This chain uses TRBV2 with TRBJ2-7; tentatively, D is TRBD1 (5 bases). V gave up 8 bases and J gave up 0 bases, with 17 bases separating them. Per germline, CDR1 SNHLY and CDR2 FYNNEI. The CDR3 is 15 residues long. CDR3 DNA sequence: TGTGCCAGCGTAAACCAGCAGGGTACCTCCTACGAGCAGTACTTC. Its protein product is CASVNQQGTSYEQYF.

V usage is TRBV6-5 and J usage is TRBJ1-1; a weak D match, TRBD1 (6 bases). Trimming shortened V by 2 bases and J by 6 bases, and 16 bases separated the two germline ends. This CDR3 is built from 15 residues. CDR1 MNHEY and CDR2 SVGAGI come from the germline V gene. The CDR3 region is CASSYRGGSVSEAFF. Written as DNA, the CDR3 is TGTGCCAGCAGTTACAGGGGGGGTAGTGTCTCTGAAGCTTTCTTT.

This clone has only a few counts. This chain connects TRBV6-5 to TRBJ2-3; D is unclear. The CDR3 runs to 12 residues. The V gene's germline CDR1 is MNHEY and CDR2 SVGAGI. V dropped 7 bases and J dropped 5 bases, with 10 bases sitting between them. The CDR3 loop is CASNHLLDTQYF. The CDR3 nucleotides are TGTGCCAGCAATCACTTGCTAGATACGCAGTATTTT.

This chain links TRBV5-1 with TRBJ2-5; TRBD2 aligns across 10 bases. CDR3 length: 16 residues. After removal of 1 base from V and 2 bases from J, the junction contained 5 bases not matched to a gene. The germline CDR1 and CDR2 sequences are SGHRS and YFSETQ. CDR3 DNA: TGCGCCAGCAGCTTGACTAGCGGGAAGCCACAAGAGACCCAGTACTTC. This translates into CASSLTSGKPQETQYF.

This clone was picked up one time. The chain couples TRBV15 to TRBJ2-5, with D uncertain. Trimming took off 1 base at V and 2 bases at J, with 8 bases between the two ends. CDR1 and CDR2 from the germline V gene are LNHNV and YYDKDF (reference sequence). This CDR3 has 14 amino acids. DNA for the CDR3: TGTGCCACCAGCAGAGGTAACAGTCAAGAGACCCAGTACTTC. Protein sequence: CATSRGNSQETQYF.

This clone turned up a few times. The V gene is TRBV14, the J gene TRBJ2-5, with 7 bases that match TRBD1. Germline values: CDR1 SGHDN, CDR2 FVKESK. The CDR3 is 14 residues long. Trimming removed 2 bases from V and 2 bases from J; junction bases left unmatched: 2. As DNA, the CDR3 is TGTGCCAGCAGCCAAATGGACAGGCAAGAGACCCAGTACTTC. Amino acids: CASSQMDRQETQYF.

The chain joins TRBV27 to TRBJ1-4; 7 bases are a match to TRBD1. CDR1 is MNHEY and CDR2 is SMNVEV in the germline V gene (reference sequence). V dropped 7 bases and J dropped 5; count of bases not matched to a gene: 4. The CDR3 loop spans 13 amino acids. CDR3 sequence: CASKVRGNEKLFF. DNA for the CDR3: TGTGCCAGCAAGGTCAGGGGGAATGAAAAACTGTTTTTT. Variable domain in full (rest from reference TRBV27 and TRBJ1-4): EAQVTQNPRYLITVTGKKLTVTCSQNMNHEYMSWYRQDPGLGLRQIYYSMNVEVTDKGDVPEGYKVSRKEKRNFPLILESPSPNQTSLYFCASKVRGNEKLFFGSGTQLSVL.

The chain recombines TRBV28 with TRBJ1-4; 7 bases agree with TRBD1. CDR1 MDHEN and CDR2 SYDVKM come from the germline V gene. The CDR3 has 13 residues. V shed 6 bases, J shed 7 bases, and the junction held 5 bases outside the gene matches. The CDR3 DNA is TGTGCCAGCAGAACGGGACAGTCTGAAAAACTGTTTTTT. Amino acids: CASRTGQSEKLFF.

This chain uses TRBV27 with TRBJ2-3; 12 nucleotides agree with TRBD2. CDR1 and CDR2 (germline): MNHEY, SMNVEV (reference sequence). The V and J ends lost 5 bases and 0 bases, in that order; junction bases with no gene match: 3. The CDR3 totals 16 residues. The CDR3 reads CASSTLAGGSTDTQYF. The CDR3 DNA reads as TGTGCCAGCAGTACTCTAGCGGGAGGGAGCACAGATACGCAGTATTTT.

The chain couples TRBV2 to TRBJ2-2; 7 bases fit TRBD2. This CDR3 spans 15 amino acids. Germline trimming cut 5 bases from V and 6 bases from J; bases unmatched to any gene: 9. Germline V gene sequence: CDR1 SNHLY, CDR2 FYNNEI. The CDR3 DNA reads TGTGCCAGCAGTCCTGCTAGCGGTTTCGCCGGGGAGCTGTTTTTT. Protein: CASSPASGFAGELFF.

As to this clone: Other DNA sequences in this specimen translate into the identical CDR3. This rearrangement joins TRBV20-1 to TRBJ2-1, with unresolved D. The CDR3 is made up of 10 amino acids. In germline, CDR1 is DFQATT, CDR2 SNEGSKA (reference sequence). V lost 4 bases, J lost 6 bases, and 4 bases lay in between. Here the CDR3 reads CSATSNEQFF. The CDR3, as DNA: TGCAGTGCTACCTCCAATGAGCAGTTCTTC.

The chain uses TRBV7-3 and TRBJ2-1; the D gene is possibly TRBD2 (5 bases). The CDR3 sequence is 17 residues long. Germline V gives CDR1 SGHTA, CDR2 FQGTGA. The V and J ends lost 1 base and 3 bases respectively, with 16 bases between them. The CDR3 DNA reads TGTGCCAGCAGCTTAAATCAGGCGAGGGCCTTCTACAATGAGCAGTTCTTC. It specifies CASSLNQARAFYNEQFF.

This rearrangement joins TRBV9 to TRBJ2-3; D is unclear. The CDR3 is made up of 14 amino acids. In germline, CDR1 is SGDLS, CDR2 YYNGEE. The germline V and J ends were trimmed by 1 base and 0 bases, with 6 bases remaining between them. The CDR3 spells CASSVLSSTDTQYF. In nucleotides, the CDR3 is TGTGCCAGCAGCGTATTATCTAGCACAGATACGCAGTATTTT.

This chain joins TRBV7-3 and TRBJ2-3; D unclear. This CDR3 spans 16 amino acids. Germline-derived CDR1 and CDR2 are SGHTA and FQGTGA. The V gene lost 5 bases and the J gene lost 1 base, with 16 bases spanning the gap. CDR3 sequence (DNA): TGTGCCAGCAGCCCCAGCCGAGGCGGAGGCACAGATACGCAGTATTTT. Translation: CASSPSRGGGTDTQYF.

This clone has more than one count but fewer than ten. This CDR3 is CASSLDPVEGLYNEQFF. The CDR3, as DNA: TGTGCCAGCAGCTTAGATCCGGTTGAGGGCCTCTACAATGAGCAGTTCTTC. The chain is built from TRBV11-3 and TRBJ2-1; a weak D match, TRBD2 (5 bases). Trimming stripped 0 bases from V and 3 bases from J, with 15 bases between. CDR1 and CDR2 (germline): SGHNT, YENEEA. This CDR3 region has 17 residues.

The chain employs TRBV12-5 and TRBJ2-7; 15 bases map to TRBD2. The trim removed 1 base at V and 6 bases at J, leaving 1 base unmatched. The CDR3 sequence is 15 residues long. Germline lookup yields CDR1 LGHNT and CDR2 FRNRAP. The CDR3 reads CASGLGGLAGGEQYF. The CDR3 DNA follows: TGTGCTAGTGGTTTGGGGGGACTAGCGGGAGGCGAGCAGTACTTC.

The J gene is TRBJ1-4, the V gene TRBV28; the match to TRBD1 covers 10 bases. This CDR3 region has 17 residues. The ends lost 7 bases at V and 7 bases at J; junction bases unmatched: 15. Germline CDR1 and CDR2: MDHEN and SYDVKM. CDR3 loop: CASTSPGQGLRGEKLFF. CDR3 DNA: TGTGCCAGCACCTCTCCGGGACAGGGGTTACGCGGTGAAAAACTGTTTTTT.

The chain joins TRBV2 to TRBJ2-7; 7 bases line up with TRBD1. V was pared by 3 bases and J by 1 base, with 3 bases of the junction left unmatched. CDR3 length: 14 amino acids. Germline V gene data show CDR1 as SNHLY and CDR2 as FYNNEI. The CDR3 reads CASSDQGESYEQYF. The CDR3 DNA reads as TGTGCCAGCAGTGACCAGGGGGAATCCTACGAGCAGTACTTC.

V gene TRBV19 combines with J gene TRBJ1-1; 7 nucleotides match TRBD1. The CDR3 is 15 amino acids. Trimming removed 6 bases from V and 0 bases from J; junction bases left unmatched: 7. CDR1 is LNHDA, CDR2 SQIVND, per germline (reference sequence). The CDR3 coding sequence is TGTGCCAGTAGGGGTAACAGGGGCCTGAACACTGAAGCTTTCTTT. Translated, it gives CASRGNRGLNTEAFF.

This clone was seen just once. This chain connects TRBV5-1 to TRBJ1-6; 9 bases are shared with TRBD1. CDR1 and CDR2 from the germline V gene are SGHRS and YFSETQ. V gave up 5 bases and J gave up 9 bases; unmatched junction bases: 6. The CDR3 contains 14 residues. CDR3 in amino acids: CASSFGQGSSPLHF. The CDR3 coding sequence is TGCGCCAGCAGTTTCGGACAGGGGAGTTCACCCCTCCACTTT. The variable domain in full, with the rest retrieved from reference TRBV5-1 and TRBJ1-6, is KAGVTQTPRYLIKTRGQQVTLSCSPISGHRSVSWYQQTPGQGLQFLFEYFSETQRNKGNFPGRFSGRQFSNSRSEMNVSTLELGDSALYLCASSFGQGSSPLHFGNGTRLTVT.

The DNA for the CDR3 is TGTGCCAGTATCCCCTCCGGGACAGGACCAACTAATGAAAAACTGTTTTTT. Translating gives CASIPSGTGPTNEKLFF. V is TRBV19 and J is TRBJ1-4; 8 bases map to TRBD1. The CDR3 runs to 17 residues. V lost 7 bases to trimming and J lost 0 bases; unmatched junction nucleotides: 10. Germline V lookup: CDR1 LNHDA, CDR2 SQIVND (reference sequence). The whole variable domain, filled in from reference TRBV19 and TRBJ1-4, reads DGGITQSPKYLFRKEGQNVTLSCEQNLNHDAMYWYRQDPGQGLRLIYYSQIVNDFQKGDIAEGYSVSREKKESFPLTVTSAQKNPTAFYLCASIPSGTGPTNEKLFFGSGTQLSVL.

The chain recombines TRBV2 with TRBJ2-5, with 10 bases that match TRBD2. Germline lookup yields CDR1 SNHLY and CDR2 FYNNEI. V shed 4 bases and J 4 bases; nucleotides not matched to a gene: 0. CDR3 length: 13 amino acids. CDR3 protein: CASSGLAGETQYF. CDR3 nucleotide sequence: TGTGCCAGCAGTGGACTAGCGGGAGAGACCCAGTACTTC. Looking up the rest from reference TRBV2 and TRBJ2-5 gives the full variable domain: EPEVTQTPSHQVTQMGQEVILRCVPISNHLYFYWYRQILGQKVEFLVSFYNNEISEKSEIFDDQFSVERPDGSNFTLKIRSTKLEDSAMYFCASSGLAGETQYFGPGTRLLVL.

The chain uses TRBV12-3 or TRBV12-4 and TRBJ1-1, with D maybe TRBD1 (6 bases). The V end was cut by 10 bases, the J end by 11 bases, with 17 bases between. The CDR3 length is 11 residues. The CDR3, as DNA: TGTGCCACCCGTGGGGGCAGGGAGGCTTTCTTT. It is translated as CATRGGREAFF.

This chain uses TRBV28 with TRBJ2-7, with 9 bases matching TRBD2. V shed 4 bases, J shed 3 bases, and the junction held 16 bases outside the gene matches. Germline CDR1 and CDR2: MDHEN and SYDVKM. This CDR3 contains 18 residues. As DNA, the CDR3 is TGTGCCAGCAGTTCCGGTACGGACAGAGCGGGAGGAGTCTACGAGCAGTACTTC. Residues: CASSSGTDRAGGVYEQYF.